Listed here are 6 T cell receptor beta chains from one sample, sequenced in a study of identical twins. TCRdb fed the 5' RACE reads into MiXCR, producing one record per CDR3 protein. The sample shows fewer than 250,000 distinct CDR3 sequences, 5.5% to 7% of them seen only once. These data were likewise used in another study, on yellow fever vaccine responses in identical twins.

Source material: memory (CD45RO+) T cells sorted from blood. The origin of the receptors is a woman aged 18-29 years in good health.

V is TRBV12-3 or TRBV12-4 and J is TRBJ1-2; D unclear. CDR3 size: 14 residues. V gave up 2 bases and J gave up 4 bases, with 11 bases separating them. The CDR3 nucleotides are TGTGCCAGCAGTTTATTGTCTCGAAGCTATGGCTACACCTTC. Amino acids: CASSLLSRSYGYTF.

This clonotype has a count of ten or more. This chain links TRBV25-1 with TRBJ2-3; perhaps TRBD2 as D (5 bases). Trimming removed 5 bases from V and 3 bases from J, with 12 bases in between. The CDR3 runs to 14 residues. Germline lookup yields CDR1 MGHDK and CDR2 SYGVNS. The CDR3 here is CASSTPGNTDTQYF. Here the CDR3 DNA reads TGTGCCAGCAGTACCCCCGGGAATACAGATACGCAGTATTTT.

This clonotype showed up just a few times. The V call is TRBV7-2, the J call TRBJ1-2; D gene uncertain. Germline V gene sequence: CDR1 SGHTA, CDR2 FQGNSA. The V gene lost 5 bases and the J gene lost 4 bases, with 17 bases spanning the gap. CDR3 length equals 15 residues. The CDR3 DNA follows: TGTGCCAGCAGCGACGTGCTACGCAGGACCTATGGCTACACCTTC. This gives the protein CASSDVLRRTYGYTF.

This clonotype occurred many times. The chain joins TRBV5-1 to TRBJ1-1; TRBD1 agrees at 7 bases. The CDR3 is made up of 14 amino acids. Germline CDR1 is SGHRS and CDR2 is YFSETQ. V lost 6 bases to trimming and J lost 1 base; unmatched junction nucleotides: 6. The CDR3 DNA reads as TGCGCCAGCAACCAACAGGGGAAGAACACTGAAGCTTTCTTT. Protein product: CASNQQGKNTEAFF.

This clonotype was counted at least ten times. This chain connects TRBV20-1 to TRBJ2-3; D not resolved. Germline V lookup: CDR1 DFQATT, CDR2 SNEGSKA (reference sequence). The CDR3 contains 11 residues. Trimming removed 5 bases at V and 7 bases at J, with 10 bases between. CDR3 region: CSAQNAHTQYF. Written as DNA, the CDR3 is TGCAGTGCTCAAAACGCCCATACGCAGTATTTT.

This clonotype has only a few counts. The chain recombines TRBV20-1 with TRBJ2-3, with D maybe TRBD1 (6 bases). V was cut by 3 bases and J by 4 bases, with 17 bases left in between. Germline loops: CDR1 DFQATT, CDR2 SNEGSKA (reference sequence). CDR3 length: 15 amino acids. The CDR3, as DNA: TGCAGTGCTAGTTCGGCGAGGGGGAGATCAGATACGCAGTATTTT. Its protein is CSASSARGRSDTQYF.